This T cell receptor (beta chain) was retrieved from a study of T-cell reconstitution after alpha-beta-depleted transplantation in children. This clonotype was counted a few times. Preparation of the TCRbeta library used unique molecular identifiers. Each CDR3 protein gets one entry after TCRdb re-called the PCR reads with MiXCR. Of about 500,000 distinct CDR3 sequences in the sample, approximately 29% were seen once. The origin of this receptor is a human donor who donated a stem cell graft to a child with aplastic anemia. The specimen comprised PBMCs from the stem cell graft donor, sampled from the stem cell graft.

The CDR3 coding sequence is TGCGCCAGCAGCCCAACTAGCGGGCTCTCTCTCCAGCAGTACTTC. This codes for CASSPTSGLSLQQYF. The chain links TRBV5-1 to TRBJ2-7; 9 positions agree with TRBD2. Trimming cost V 4 bases and J 8 bases; bases outside gene matches: 13. CDR1 and CDR2 (germline): SGHRS, YFSETQ. The CDR3 is made up of 15 amino acids.